The 8 T cell receptor beta chains given below trace back to one sample, sequenced in a study of yellow fever vaccine responses in identical twins. TCRdb recomputed calls from the RT-PCR reads with MiXCR, one row per CDR3 protein. The sample table sets out about 20 distinct CDR3 sequences. The material sequenced was T cells from blood (PBMCs), unsorted or a sorted subset (not recorded which), taken before or after yellow fever vaccination (not recorded which). The receptors originated from a female donor who received the yellow fever vaccine.

The chain links TRBV11-1 to TRBJ2-3, with D uncertain. CDR3 length: 14 amino acids. The ends were cut back, 5 bases at V and 0 bases at J, with 9 bases in the middle. Germline values: CDR1 SGHAT, CDR2 FQDESV (reference sequence). CDR3 bases: TGTGCCAGCAGCCGACGTCCTAGCACAGATACGCAGTATTTT. Protein sequence: CASSRRPSTDTQYF.

This clonotype was seen a handful of times. The V call is TRBV4-3, the J call TRBJ2-1, with D maybe TRBD2 (5 bases). Germline loops: CDR1 LGHNA, CDR2 YSLEER. The CDR3 covers 13 residues. Trimming took 1 base from V and 8 from J, leaving 9 bases between them. The CDR3 loop reads CASSQGVGDEQFF. The CDR3 DNA reads TGCGCCAGCAGCCAAGGCGTCGGGGATGAGCAGTTCTTC.

This clonotype was counted once. The chain carries TRBV11-3 and TRBJ2-3; D unclear. Germline values: CDR1 SGHNT, CDR2 YENEEA. The CDR3 sequence is 14 residues long. Trimming left V 1 base short and J 2 bases short, with 7 bases between. CDR3 amino acids: CASSLAANTDTQYF. CDR3 bases: TGTGCCAGCAGCTTAGCAGCCAACACAGATACGCAGTATTTT.

The chain uses TRBV3-1 and TRBJ2-7; TRBD1 aligns across 9 bases. The CDR3 spans 13 residues. Germline V gene sequence: CDR1 LGHDT, CDR2 YNNKEL (reference sequence). Trimming removed 1 base from V and 13 bases from J; junction bases left unmatched: 8. The CDR3 is CASSQAAGTGIYV. DNA of the CDR3: TGTGCCAGCAGCCAAGCCGCCGGGACAGGGATTTACGTC.

This clonotype was picked up a small number of times. The chain uses TRBV15 and TRBJ2-7; TRBD2 matches 10 bases. The V gene's germline CDR1 is LNHNV and CDR2 YYDKDF (reference sequence). With V trimmed by 5 bases and J by 2 bases, 3 bases remained unmatched. This CDR3 has 14 amino acids. The CDR3 DNA reads as TGTGCCACCAGCGGAGGGACTAGCGCCTACGAGCAGTACTTC. Protein: CATSGGTSAYEQYF.

The rearrangement joins TRBV11-1 to TRBJ2-1; the match to TRBD1 covers 8 bases. Trimming took 5 bases from V and 3 from J; bases not matched to a gene: 12. The CDR3 has 17 residues. Germline V gene lookup returns CDR1 SGHAT and CDR2 FQDESV (reference sequence). In DNA form, the CDR3 reads TGTGCCAGCAGCCCAGACTTGTTAGGACAGGGCTACAATGAGCAGTTCTTC. Protein sequence: CASSPDLLGQGYNEQFF.

The chain couples TRBV4-2 to TRBJ2-3; D is possibly TRBD1 or TRBD2 (6 bases each). V was trimmed by 0 bases and J by 6 bases, leaving 7 bases between them. This CDR3 has 13 residues. The germline V gene encodes CDR1 LGHNA and CDR2 YNFKEQ. The CDR3 protein is CASSQEGGDTQYF. The CDR3 coding sequence is TGTGCCAGCAGCCAAGAAGGGGGGGATACGCAGTATTTT.

In its sample, this clonotype is hyperexpanded (1% or more). The chain uses TRBV15 and TRBJ2-7; no firm D call. This CDR3 has 13 residues. Deletions cut 5 bases from V and 1 base from J, with 9 bases between. Germline V gene sequence: CDR1 LNHNV, CDR2 YYDKDF (reference sequence). The DNA of the CDR3 is TGTGCCACCAGCGAAGGACCTTCCTACGAGCAGTACTTC. It is translated as CATSEGPSYEQYF. Combining the CDR3 with reference TRBV15 and TRBJ2-7 gives the whole variable domain DAMVIQNPRYQVTQFGKPVTLSCSQTLNHNVMYWYQQKSSQAPKLLFHYYDKDFNNEADTPDNFQSRRPNTSFCFLDIRSPGLGDTAMYLCATSEGPSYEQYFGPGTRLTVT.